A single sample is the source of the 25 T cell receptor beta chains below, sequenced in a study of memory CD8 T cells in hepatitis C reinfection. The method was immunoSEQ multiplex PCR; TCRdb's version includes in-frame clones alone and lacks a portion of them. The table records under 60,000 clones, roughly 90% of them present only once. Documented time point: pre-reinfection, 55 to 20 weeks before reinfection detection. No in vitro expansion preceded TCR sequencing of the sorted cells. The specimen sequenced was naive CD8+ T cells sorted from blood. Source of these receptors: a man aged 18 to 30 with hepatitis C virus infection.

The chain carries TRBV5-8 and TRBJ2-2; the D gene is possibly TRBD1 (5 bases). Per the germline V gene, CDR1 is SGHTS and CDR2 is YDEGEE. The V end lost 2 bases, the J end lost 7 bases, and 9 bases lay between the germline ends. The CDR3 has 13 amino acids. The CDR3 protein is CASSFQGGGELFF. CDR3 in DNA: TGTGCCAGCAGCTTCCAGGGTGGCGGGGAGCTGTTTTTT.

This clone is a singleton in its sample. This chain joins TRBV5-5 and TRBJ2-2; D call uncertain. V was pared by 4 bases and J by 6 bases, with 19 bases between. CDR1 is SGHKS, CDR2 YYEKEE, per germline (reference sequence). The CDR3 extends over 16 amino acids. CDR3 bases: TGTGCCAGCAGCACTTCAATGGCCCTAGTAGCCGGGGAGCTGTTTTTT. Translation gives CASSTSMALVAGELFF. The entire variable domain, with the rest obtained from reference TRBV5-5 and TRBJ2-2, is as follows: DAGVTQSPTHLIKTRGQQVTLRCSPISGHKSVSWYQQVLGQGPQFIFQYYEKEERGRGNFPDRFSARQFPNYSSELNVNALLLGDSALYLCASSTSMALVAGELFFGEGSRLTVL.

The V and J genes are TRBV7-9 and TRBJ2-3, with TRBD2 matching 9 bases. Germline loops: CDR1 SEHNR, CDR2 FQNEAQ (reference sequence). There are 16 residues in the CDR3. Trimming took 4 bases from V and 5 from J; bases not matched to a gene: 10. CDR3 nucleotides: TGTGCCAGCAGCTCAGAACAGGCTAGCGGGAAAGATACGCAGTATTTT. Protein: CASSSEQASGKDTQYF.

Details on this clone: One junction end does not reproduce the germline sequence, and a read error may be involved. The chain couples TRBV29-1 to TRBJ2-1, with D perhaps TRBD1 (5 bases). Germline CDR1 SQVTM, CDR2 ANQGSEA. There are 11 residues in the CDR3. The CDR3 reads CSVERQGEEFF. In nucleotides, the CDR3 is TGCAGCGTTGAACGGCAGGGTGAGGAGTTCTTC.

The CDR3 sequence: CASSFRGRGGNEQFF. The CDR3 bases are TGTGCCAGCAGTTTTCGCGGGAGGGGAGGGAATGAGCAGTTCTTC. The rearrangement uses TRBV27 and TRBJ2-1; 9 bases map to TRBD2. V lost 3 bases to trimming and J lost 7 bases; unmatched junction nucleotides: 7. Germline lookup yields CDR1 MNHEY and CDR2 SMNVEV (reference sequence). This CDR3 has 15 amino acids.

The rearrangement uses TRBV6-5 and TRBJ1-5, with TRBD1 as a possible D gene (5 bases). The CDR3 has 13 residues. CDR1 is MNHEY, CDR2 SVGAGI, per germline. The V end was cut by 8 bases, the J end by 7 bases, with 15 bases between. The CDR3 DNA reads as TGTGCCAGCGCGCGGGGGGACGGGCAGCCCCAGCATTTT. It yields the protein CASARGDGQPQHF.

The chain uses TRBV7-9 and TRBJ2-2; 7 nucleotides line up with TRBD2. Trimming took 6 bases from V and 2 from J; bases not matched to a gene: 6. CDR1 SEHNR and CDR2 FQNEAQ come from the germline V gene (reference sequence). The CDR3 has 15 amino acids. The CDR3 coding sequence is TGTGCCAGCAGGGGGGGGTCCTTTAACACCGGGGAGCTGTTTTTT. Translation: CASRGGSFNTGELFF.

The chain employs TRBV27 and TRBJ2-7; tentative D call: TRBD1 (7 bases). Trimming took off 5 bases at V and 1 base at J, with 18 bases between the two ends. Per the germline V gene, CDR1 is MNHEY and CDR2 is SMNVEV (reference sequence). CDR3 length: 16 amino acids. In nucleotides, the CDR3 is TGTGCCAGCAGTCCACTAGGAGGGGGCGAATCCTACGAGCAGTACTTC. Translation: CASSPLGGGESYEQYF.

This chain uses TRBV4-1 with TRBJ1-5; no firm D call. This CDR3 has 16 amino acids. Germline V gene data show CDR1 as MGHRA and CDR2 as YSYEKL. V lost 0 bases, J lost 2 bases, and 11 bases lay in between. CDR3: CASSQEAGSGNQPQHF. As DNA, the CDR3 is TGCGCCAGCAGCCAAGAGGCAGGTTCGGGCAATCAGCCCCAGCATTTT.

The CDR3 nucleotides read TGTGCCAGTAGTATTACAGATCCAGATACGCAGTATTTT. Protein sequence: CASSITDPDTQYF. V usage is TRBV19 and J usage is TRBJ2-3; D remains unclear. CDR3 length equals 13 residues. With 3 bases removed from V and 4 bases from J, the gap between germline ends came to 8 bases. CDR1 is LNHDA and CDR2 is SQIVND in the germline V gene (reference sequence).

The CDR3 is CASSVQGYYNEQFF. In DNA form, the CDR3 reads TGTGCCAGCTCCGTACAGGGATACTACAATGAGCAGTTCTTC. V usage is TRBV6-5 and J usage is TRBJ2-1; D perhaps matches TRBD1 (6 bases). The germline V and J ends were trimmed by 8 bases and 3 bases, with 14 bases remaining between them. The CDR3 is 14 amino acids. The V gene's germline CDR1 is MNHEY and CDR2 SVGAGI.

The genes are TRBV27 and TRBJ2-7, with D possibly being TRBD1 (6 bases). Trimming left V 2 bases short and J 6 bases short, with 11 bases between. The CDR3 has 13 amino acids. CDR1 MNHEY and CDR2 SMNVEV come from the germline V gene (reference sequence). The CDR3 protein is CASSLGSGAEQYV. The CDR3 DNA reads as TGTGCCAGCAGTTTAGGTTCAGGGGCCGAGCAGTACGTC.

The table lists this clone with a few counts. The chain has TRBV6-1 and TRBJ2-7, with 12 bases aligning to TRBD1. The V gene end was trimmed by 7 bases and the J gene end by 4 bases; junction bases not matched to a gene: 2. Germline V CDR1 and CDR2: MNHNS, SASEGT. The CDR3 is 13 amino acids. The CDR3 DNA reads as TGTGCCAGCATGGGACAGGGGGCGTACGAGCAGTACTTC. Translating gives CASMGQGAYEQYF.

The chain combines TRBV11-2 with TRBJ2-1; 14 bases match TRBD2. V dropped 5 bases and J dropped 4; count of bases not matched to a gene: 10. Germline loops: CDR1 SGHAT, CDR2 FQNNGV. This CDR3 has 18 amino acids. CDR3 DNA sequence: TGTGCCAGCAGCCCTTCGGGGACTAGCGGGGGCAGGTACAATGAGCAGTTCTTC. It is translated as CASSPSGTSGGRYNEQFF.

This clone has more than one count but fewer than ten. The V gene is TRBV5-6, the J gene TRBJ1-1; a weak D match, TRBD1 (5 bases). CDR3 length: 15 amino acids. V lost 3 bases to trimming and J lost 2 bases, with 14 bases between them. Germline CDR1 SGHDT, CDR2 YYEEEE. The CDR3 DNA follows: TGTGCCAGCAGCTCAAGTGGCAGGGAAAACACTGAAGCTTTCTTT. Its translation is CASSSSGRENTEAFF.

The V call is TRBV19, the J call TRBJ2-1; D not certain. This CDR3 has 15 amino acids. CDR1 is LNHDA, CDR2 SQIVND, per germline (reference sequence). Trimming cost V 1 base and J 4 bases, with 11 bases left between them. DNA for the CDR3: TGTGCCAGTAGTATAGGGAGTGGCAGTTACAATGAGCAGTTCTTC. Protein: CASSIGSGSYNEQFF. Complete variable domain (other parts from reference TRBV19 and TRBJ2-1): DGGITQSPKYLFRKEGQNVTLSCEQNLNHDAMYWYRQDPGQGLRLIYYSQIVNDFQKGDIAEGYSVSREKKESFPLTVTSAQKNPTAFYLCASSIGSGSYNEQFFGPGTRLTVL.

V usage is TRBV11-2 and J usage is TRBJ2-1, with 9 bases fitting TRBD1. The CDR3 length is 15 residues. Germline CDR1 is SGHAT and CDR2 is FQNNGV. Trimming took 4 bases from V and 4 from J; bases not matched to a gene: 5. The CDR3 bases are TGTGCCAGCAGCTCCCGGGACAGGGAATACAATGAGCAGTTCTTC. Protein: CASSSRDREYNEQFF.

The chain is built from TRBV5-4 and TRBJ2-7; possible D gene TRBD1, 6 bases. The V end lost 5 bases, the J end lost 11 bases, and 14 bases lay between the germline ends. Germline V CDR1 and CDR2: SGHNT, YYREEE (reference sequence). The CDR3 loop spans 11 amino acids. The CDR3 coding sequence is TGTGCCAGCAGTTCTACAGGGTCGAAGTACTTC. Its protein product is CASSSTGSKYF.

V usage is TRBV10-1 and J usage is TRBJ2-2, with no clear D. Looked up from germline, CDR1 is WNHNN and CDR2 is SYGVQD (reference sequence). Trimming cost V 2 bases and J 4 bases, with 14 bases left between them. The CDR3 length is 16 residues. In DNA form, the CDR3 reads TGCGCCAGCAGTGAGGAAGCAGGCTTTCTCACCGGGGAGCTGTTTTTT. Residues: CASSEEAGFLTGELFF.

V and J are TRBV11-2 and TRBJ2-7; 8 nucleotides line up with TRBD2. The CDR3 extends over 14 amino acids. Germline V lookup: CDR1 SGHAT, CDR2 FQNNGV. With 5 bases clipped from V and 3 bases from J, the junction kept 6 bases outside the gene matches. The DNA for the CDR3 is TGTGCCAGCAGCGTGAGTAGCGGGGACTACGAGCAGTACGTC. Amino acid sequence: CASSVSSGDYEQYV.

The chain uses TRBV27 and TRBJ2-5; 9 positions match TRBD1. The CDR3 consists of 13 residues. CDR1 is MNHEY and CDR2 is SMNVEV in the germline V gene (reference sequence). V shed 3 bases and J 4 bases; nucleotides not matched to a gene: 0. This chain's CDR3 is CASSLDRGETQYF. Here the CDR3 DNA reads TGTGCCAGCAGTTTGGACAGGGGAGAGACCCAGTACTTC.

The chain employs TRBV7-6 and TRBJ1-2, with a possible D match to TRBD1 (6 bases). Between the trimmed V and J ends, which lost 1 base and 1 base, there was a span of 13 bases. Germline V CDR1 and CDR2: SGHVS, FNYEAQ. This CDR3 region has 16 residues. The CDR3 DNA sequence: TGTGCCAGCAGCTTAGAGACCGGGACACTTAACTATGGCTACACCTTC. Translating gives CASSLETGTLNYGYTF.

This rearrangement joins TRBV7-9 to TRBJ2-1; TRBD1 matches 10 bases. With V trimmed by 4 bases and J by 3 bases, 3 bases remained unmatched. The CDR3 is 15 amino acids. Germline V gene lookup returns CDR1 SEHNR and CDR2 FQNEAQ (reference sequence). CDR3 sequence reads: CASSYGQGVYNEQFF. CDR3 sequence (DNA): TGTGCCAGCAGCTACGGACAGGGGGTCTACAATGAGCAGTTCTTC.

The chain combines TRBV6-5 with TRBJ2-7, with a tentative D call TRBD2 (7 bases). Trimming pared 2 bases from V and 1 base from J, leaving 15 bases between. CDR1 MNHEY and CDR2 SVGAGI come from the germline V gene. CDR3 size: 16 residues. CDR3 protein: CASSYPKGGESYEQYV. For the CDR3, the DNA is TGTGCCAGCAGTTACCCTAAGGGGGGGGAGTCCTACGAGCAGTACGTC.

The chain recombines TRBV7-8 with TRBJ1-1; 8 positions match TRBD1. The CDR3 runs to 16 residues. The V gene's germline CDR1 is SGHVS and CDR2 FQNEAQ. Germline trimming cut 1 base from V and 1 base from J; bases unmatched to any gene: 5. In DNA form, the CDR3 reads TGTGCCAGCAGCTTAGAATCCGGGACAGGGAACACTGAAGCTTTCTTT. It is translated as CASSLESGTGNTEAFF.